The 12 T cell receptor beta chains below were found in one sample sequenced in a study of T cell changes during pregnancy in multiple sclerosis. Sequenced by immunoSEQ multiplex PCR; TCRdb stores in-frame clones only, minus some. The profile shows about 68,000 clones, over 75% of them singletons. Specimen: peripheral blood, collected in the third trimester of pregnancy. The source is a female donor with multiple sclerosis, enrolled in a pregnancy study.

This CDR3 reads CASSQGQGTGSPLHF. The CDR3 DNA sequence: TGTGCCAGCAGCCAGGGTCAGGGAACAGGGTCACCCCTCCACTTT. V gene TRBV14 combines with J gene TRBJ1-6; maybe TRBD1 (6 bases). Germline loops: CDR1 SGHDN, CDR2 FVKESK. V was clipped by 3 bases and J by 10 bases, with 16 bases between them. The CDR3 loop spans 15 amino acids.

The chain's CDR3 is CASSWEYMNTEAFF. DNA of the CDR3: TGTGCCAGCAGCTGGGAGTACATGAACACTGAAGCTTTCTTT. This chain links TRBV5-5 with TRBJ1-1; D unclear. The germline V gene encodes CDR1 SGHKS and CDR2 YYEKEE (reference sequence). This CDR3 comprises 14 residues. V was cut by 3 bases and J by 0 bases, with 9 bases left in between.

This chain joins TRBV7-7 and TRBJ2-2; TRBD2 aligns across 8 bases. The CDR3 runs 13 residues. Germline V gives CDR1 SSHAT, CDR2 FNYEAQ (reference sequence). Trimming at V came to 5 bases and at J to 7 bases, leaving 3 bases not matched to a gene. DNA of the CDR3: TGTGCCAGCAGCGAGCGGGAGAACGGGGAGCTGTTTTTT. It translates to CASSERENGELFF.

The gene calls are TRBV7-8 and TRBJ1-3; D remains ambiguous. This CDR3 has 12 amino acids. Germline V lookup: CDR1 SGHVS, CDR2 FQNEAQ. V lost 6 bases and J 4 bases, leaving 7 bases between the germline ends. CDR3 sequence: CASSNTGNTIYF. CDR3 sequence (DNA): TGTGCCAGCAGTAATACAGGAAACACCATATATTTT.

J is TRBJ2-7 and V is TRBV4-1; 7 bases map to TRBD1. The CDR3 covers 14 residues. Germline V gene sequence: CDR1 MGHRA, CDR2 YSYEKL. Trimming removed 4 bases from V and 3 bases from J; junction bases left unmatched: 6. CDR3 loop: CASSPGQVDYEQYF. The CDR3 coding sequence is TGCGCCAGCAGCCCCGGACAGGTCGACTACGAGCAGTACTTC.

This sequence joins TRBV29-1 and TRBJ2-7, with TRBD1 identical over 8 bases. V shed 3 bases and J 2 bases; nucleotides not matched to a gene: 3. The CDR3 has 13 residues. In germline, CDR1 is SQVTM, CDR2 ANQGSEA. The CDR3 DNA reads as TGCAGCGTTGATGGACAGGGAGCCTACGAGCAGTACTTC. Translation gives CSVDGQGAYEQYF.

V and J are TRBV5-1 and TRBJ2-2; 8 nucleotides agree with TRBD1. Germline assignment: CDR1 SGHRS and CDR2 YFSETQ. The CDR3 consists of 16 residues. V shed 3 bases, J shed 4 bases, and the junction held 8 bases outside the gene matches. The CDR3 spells CASSSQTGDVTGELFF. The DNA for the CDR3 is TGCGCCAGCAGCTCCCAGACAGGGGATGTCACCGGGGAGCTGTTTTTT.

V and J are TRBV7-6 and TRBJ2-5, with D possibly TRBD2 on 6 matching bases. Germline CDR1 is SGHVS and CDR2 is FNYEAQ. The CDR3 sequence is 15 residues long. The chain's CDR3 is CVGGEDGRVGETQYF. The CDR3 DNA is TGTGTCGGGGGAGAGGACGGCAGGGTAGGGGAGACCCAGTACTTC.

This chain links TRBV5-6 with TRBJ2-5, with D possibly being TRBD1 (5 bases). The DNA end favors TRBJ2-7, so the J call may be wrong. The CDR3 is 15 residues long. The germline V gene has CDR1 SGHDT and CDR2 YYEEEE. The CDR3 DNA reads TGTGCCAGCAGCTTGTATGGGGCGACAGCCTACGAGCAGTACTTC. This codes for CASSLYGATAYEQYF.

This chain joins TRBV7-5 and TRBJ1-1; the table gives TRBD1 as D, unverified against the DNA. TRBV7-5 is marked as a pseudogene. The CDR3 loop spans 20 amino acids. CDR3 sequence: CVRSLWTGCSRGQGDTEAFF. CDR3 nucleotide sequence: TGTGTCAGAAGCTTATGGACCGGATGTAGTAGGGGACAGGGGGACACTGAAGCTTTCTTT.

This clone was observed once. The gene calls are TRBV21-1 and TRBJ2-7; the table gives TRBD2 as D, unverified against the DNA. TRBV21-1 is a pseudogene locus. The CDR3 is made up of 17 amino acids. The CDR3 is CASSLRTSGESSYEQYF. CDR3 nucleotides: TGTGCCAGCAGCCTACGAACTAGCGGAGAAAGCTCCTACGAGCAGTACTTC.

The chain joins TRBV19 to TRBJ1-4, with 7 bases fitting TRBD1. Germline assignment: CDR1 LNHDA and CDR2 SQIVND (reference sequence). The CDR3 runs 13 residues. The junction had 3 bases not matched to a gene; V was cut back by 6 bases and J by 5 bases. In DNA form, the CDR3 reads TGTGCCAGTAGCTTACAGGGGAATGAAAAACTGTTTTTT. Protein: CASSLQGNEKLFF.